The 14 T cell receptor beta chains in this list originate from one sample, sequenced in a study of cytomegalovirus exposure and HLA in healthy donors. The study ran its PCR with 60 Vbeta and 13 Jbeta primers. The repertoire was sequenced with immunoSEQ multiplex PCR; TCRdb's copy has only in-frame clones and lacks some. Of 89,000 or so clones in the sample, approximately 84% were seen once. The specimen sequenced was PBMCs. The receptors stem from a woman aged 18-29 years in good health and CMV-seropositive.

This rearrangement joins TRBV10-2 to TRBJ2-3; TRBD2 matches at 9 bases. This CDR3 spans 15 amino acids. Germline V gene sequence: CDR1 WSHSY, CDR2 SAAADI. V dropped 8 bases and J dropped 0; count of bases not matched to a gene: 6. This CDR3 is CASGLATTSTDTQYF. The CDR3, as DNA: TGCGCCAGCGGACTAGCGACAACTAGCACAGATACGCAGTATTTT.

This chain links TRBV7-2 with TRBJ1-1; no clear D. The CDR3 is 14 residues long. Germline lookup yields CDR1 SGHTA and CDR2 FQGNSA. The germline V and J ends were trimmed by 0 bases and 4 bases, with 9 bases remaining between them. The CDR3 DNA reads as TGTGCCAGCAGCTTAGCGCCGGTAGTCACTGAAGCTTTCTTT. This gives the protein CASSLAPVVTEAFF.

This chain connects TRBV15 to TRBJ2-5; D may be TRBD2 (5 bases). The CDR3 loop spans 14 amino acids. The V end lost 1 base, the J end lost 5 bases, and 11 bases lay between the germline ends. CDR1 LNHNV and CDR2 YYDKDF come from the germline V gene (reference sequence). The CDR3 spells CATSRGGSGETQYF. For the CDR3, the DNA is TGTGCCACCAGCAGAGGCGGGTCGGGCGAGACCCAGTACTTC.

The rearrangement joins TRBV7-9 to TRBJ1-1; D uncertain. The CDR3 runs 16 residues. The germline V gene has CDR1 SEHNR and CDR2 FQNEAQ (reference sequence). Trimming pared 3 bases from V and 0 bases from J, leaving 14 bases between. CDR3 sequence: CASSFTTGRMNTEAFF. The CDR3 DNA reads TGTGCCAGCAGCTTTACGACGGGAAGAATGAACACTGAAGCTTTCTTT.

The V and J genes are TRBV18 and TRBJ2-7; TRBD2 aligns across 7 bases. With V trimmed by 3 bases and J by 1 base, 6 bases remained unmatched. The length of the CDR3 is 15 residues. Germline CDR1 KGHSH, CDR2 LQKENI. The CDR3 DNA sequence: TGTGCCAGCTCACCGAGCGGGGACCGGTCCTACGAGCAGTACTTC. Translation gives CASSPSGDRSYEQYF.

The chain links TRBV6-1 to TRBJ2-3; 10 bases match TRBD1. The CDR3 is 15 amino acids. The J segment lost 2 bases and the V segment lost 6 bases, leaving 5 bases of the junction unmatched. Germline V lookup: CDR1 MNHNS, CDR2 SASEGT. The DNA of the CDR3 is TGTGCCAGCAGGGGACAGGGGCCCTACACAGATACGCAGTATTTT. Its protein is CASRGQGPYTDTQYF.

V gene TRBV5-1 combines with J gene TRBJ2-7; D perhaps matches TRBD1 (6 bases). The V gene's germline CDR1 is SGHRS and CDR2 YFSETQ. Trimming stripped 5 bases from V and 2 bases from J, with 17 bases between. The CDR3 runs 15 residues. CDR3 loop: CASRGDLGQTYEQYF. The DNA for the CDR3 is TGCGCCAGCAGGGGAGATCTCGGACAGACCTACGAGCAGTACTTC.

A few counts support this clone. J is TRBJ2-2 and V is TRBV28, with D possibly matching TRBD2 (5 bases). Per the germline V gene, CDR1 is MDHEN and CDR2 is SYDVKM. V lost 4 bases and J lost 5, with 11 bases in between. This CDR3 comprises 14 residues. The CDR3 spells CASSSRSGTGELFF. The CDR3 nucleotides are TGTGCCAGCAGTTCAAGGTCGGGGACCGGGGAGCTGTTTTTT.

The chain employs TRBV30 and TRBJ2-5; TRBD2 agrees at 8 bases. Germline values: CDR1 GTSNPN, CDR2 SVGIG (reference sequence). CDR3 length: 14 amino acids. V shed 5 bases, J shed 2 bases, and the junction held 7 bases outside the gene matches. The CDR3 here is CAWGAGGSQETQYF. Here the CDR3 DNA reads TGTGCCTGGGGCGCGGGGGGTTCGCAAGAGACCCAGTACTTC.

CDR3 residues: CAWRRRGAGVFIQYF. The CDR3 DNA reads as TGTGCCTGGAGACGGCGAGGGGCGGGAGTCTTCATTCAGTACTTC. V and J are TRBV30 and TRBJ2-4; 7 bases are a match to TRBD2. The CDR3 totals 15 residues. J lost 9 bases, V lost 3 bases, and 14 bases had no gene match. Germline lookup yields CDR1 GTSNPN and CDR2 SVGIG (reference sequence).

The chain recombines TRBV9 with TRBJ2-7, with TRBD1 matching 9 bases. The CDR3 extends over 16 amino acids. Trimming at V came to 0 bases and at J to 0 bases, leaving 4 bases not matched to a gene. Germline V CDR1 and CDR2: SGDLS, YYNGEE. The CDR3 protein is CASSVEGQGFSYEQYF. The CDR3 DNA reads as TGTGCCAGCAGCGTAGAAGGACAGGGGTTCTCCTACGAGCAGTACTTC.

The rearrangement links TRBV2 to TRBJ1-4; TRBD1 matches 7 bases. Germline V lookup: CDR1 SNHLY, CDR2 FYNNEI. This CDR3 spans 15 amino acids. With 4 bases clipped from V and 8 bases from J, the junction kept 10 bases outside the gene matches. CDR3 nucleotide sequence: TGTGCCAGCAGTGCGCTCACAGGGGCCTTGGAAAAACTGTTTTTT. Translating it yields CASSALTGALEKLFF.

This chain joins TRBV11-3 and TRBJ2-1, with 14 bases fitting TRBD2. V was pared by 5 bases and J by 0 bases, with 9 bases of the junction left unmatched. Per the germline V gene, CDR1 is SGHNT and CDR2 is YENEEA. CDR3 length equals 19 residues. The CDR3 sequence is CASSTGTSGGLSSYNEQFF. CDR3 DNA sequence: TGTGCCAGCAGCACCGGGACTAGCGGGGGCCTCAGCTCCTACAATGAGCAGTTCTTC.

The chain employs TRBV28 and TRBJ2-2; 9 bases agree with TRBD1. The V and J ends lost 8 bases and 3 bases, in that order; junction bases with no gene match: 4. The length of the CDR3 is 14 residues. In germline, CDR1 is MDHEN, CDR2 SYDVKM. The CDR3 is CASLGQGDTGELFF. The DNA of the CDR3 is TGTGCCAGCCTGGGACAGGGAGACACCGGGGAGCTGTTTTTT.